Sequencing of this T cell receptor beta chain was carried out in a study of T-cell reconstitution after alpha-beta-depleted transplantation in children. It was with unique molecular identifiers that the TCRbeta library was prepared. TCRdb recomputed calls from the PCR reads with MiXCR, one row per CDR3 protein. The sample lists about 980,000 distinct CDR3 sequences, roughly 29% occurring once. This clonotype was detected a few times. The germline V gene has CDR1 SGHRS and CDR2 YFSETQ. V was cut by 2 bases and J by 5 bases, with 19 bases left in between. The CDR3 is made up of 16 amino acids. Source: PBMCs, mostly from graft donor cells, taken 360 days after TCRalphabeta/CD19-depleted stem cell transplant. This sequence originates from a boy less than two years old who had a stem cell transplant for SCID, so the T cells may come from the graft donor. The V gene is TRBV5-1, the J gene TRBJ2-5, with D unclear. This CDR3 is CASSFGPQVVRETQYF. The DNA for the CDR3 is TGCGCCAGCAGCTTCGGCCCCCAGGTTGTTCGGGAGACCCAGTACTTC.